The 21 T cell receptor beta chains below come from one sample, sequenced in a study of siplizumab effects on memory and regulatory T cells. This table comes from immunoSEQ multiplex PCR, and its TCRdb copy is limited to in-frame clones, with some not included. The data contain about 26,000 clones, 84% of them singletons. The sequencing input was memory CD4+ T cells sorted from blood. Receptors originate from a human donor in good health.

This rearrangement joins TRBV6-1 to TRBJ2-2; D is unclear. Trimming pared 7 bases from V and 0 bases from J, leaving 6 bases between. This CDR3 comprises 13 residues. CDR1 is MNHNS and CDR2 is SASEGT in the germline V gene. The CDR3 protein is CASTKPNTGELFF. CDR3 nucleotide sequence: TGTGCCAGCACCAAACCGAACACCGGGGAGCTGTTTTTT.

The chain uses TRBV28 and TRBJ2-4; D might be TRBD1 (6 bases). Between the trimmed V and J ends, which lost 2 bases and 4 bases, there was a span of 9 bases. CDR3 length: 14 amino acids. Germline loops: CDR1 MDHEN, CDR2 SYDVKM. DNA of the CDR3: TGTGCCAGCAGTTTAAAGGACAGAAAAAACATTCAGTACTTC. Its translation is CASSLKDRKNIQYF. Full variable domain (outside the CDR3, taken from reference TRBV28 and TRBJ2-4): DVKVTQSSRYLVKRTGEKVFLECVQDMDHENMFWYRQDPGLGLRLIYFSYDVKMKEKGDIPEGYSVSREKKERFSLILESASTNQTSMYLCASSLKDRKNIQYFGAGTRLSVL.

The chain recombines TRBV9 with TRBJ2-3; D may be TRBD1 (6 bases). The CDR3 is made up of 14 amino acids. The germline V and J ends were trimmed by 2 bases and 9 bases, with 16 bases remaining between them. Germline V gene data show CDR1 as SGDLS and CDR2 as YYNGEE. The CDR3 sequence is CASSVGHTQGTQYF. Here the CDR3 DNA reads TGTGCCAGCAGCGTGGGACATACCCAGGGCACGCAGTATTTT.

This clone has more than one count but fewer than ten. The CDR3 loop is CASSRRRGSDEQYF. DNA for the CDR3: TGTGCCAGTAGTAGGCGCAGGGGGTCCGACGAGCAGTACTTC. The chain has TRBV19 and TRBJ2-7; TRBD1 matches at 7 bases. The germline V gene encodes CDR1 LNHDA and CDR2 SQIVND (reference sequence). The trim removed 4 bases at V and 5 bases at J, leaving 8 bases unmatched. This CDR3 spans 14 amino acids.

The rearrangement joins TRBV2 to TRBJ1-3; no clear D gene. The germline V gene encodes CDR1 SNHLY and CDR2 FYNNEI. There are 15 residues in the CDR3. The V gene lost 6 bases and the J gene lost 0 bases, with 12 bases spanning the gap. CDR3 in DNA: TGTGCCAGCAGCGCGACCGGTAGCTCTGGAAACACCATATATTTT. Amino acid sequence: CASSATGSSGNTIYF.

The chain employs TRBV6-5 and TRBJ2-7; 9 bases align to TRBD1. The V segment lost 2 bases and the J segment 0 bases; nucleotides outside the gene matches: 5. The CDR3 runs 16 residues. The germline V gene has CDR1 MNHEY and CDR2 SVGAGI. Written as DNA, the CDR3 is TGTGCCAGCAGTTACCTCTGGACAGGGGACTCCTACGAGCAGTACTTC. Translation gives CASSYLWTGDSYEQYF.

The chain has TRBV5-1 and TRBJ1-1, with 9 nucleotides matching TRBD1. This CDR3 is built from 16 residues. J was trimmed by 4 bases and V by 1 base; bases with no gene match: 8. Germline loops: CDR1 SGHRS, CDR2 YFSETQ. The CDR3 DNA follows: TGCGCCAGCAGCTTGACAGGGGGCGCGAAGGGCACTGAAGCTTTCTTT. Translation: CASSLTGGAKGTEAFF.

The gene calls are TRBV7-9 and TRBJ2-7; tentative D call: TRBD2 (5 bases). Looked up from germline, CDR1 is SEHNR and CDR2 is FQNEAQ (reference sequence). V lost 3 bases to trimming and J lost 2 bases, with 14 bases between them. The CDR3 has 15 residues. The CDR3 bases are TGTGCCAGCAGCTTTCTTGCGGGCGCAGCCTACGAGCAGTACTTC. Protein product: CASSFLAGAAYEQYF.

This clone was seen more than once but under ten times. CDR3 region: CASSWAGDNEQFF. The CDR3 DNA reads as TGTGCCAGCAGCTGGGCAGGGGACAATGAGCAGTTCTTC. The V gene is TRBV5-4, the J gene TRBJ2-1; D is perhaps TRBD1 (6 bases). V lost 3 bases, J lost 5 bases, and 9 bases lay in between. The germline CDR1 and CDR2 sequences are SGHNT and YYREEE (reference sequence). This CDR3 is 13 amino acids long.

V gene TRBV6-5 combines with J gene TRBJ1-6; no reliable D call. Germline V CDR1 and CDR2: MNHEY, SVGAGI. Trimming cost V 6 bases and J 10 bases, with 13 bases left between them. There are 13 residues in the CDR3. This chain's CDR3 is CASSSGPRSPLHF. CDR3 coding DNA: TGTGCCAGCAGCTCCGGGCCGAGGTCACCCCTCCACTTT.

The V gene is TRBV5-4, the J gene TRBJ1-2; a weak D match, TRBD1 (5 bases). The CDR3 spans 14 residues. V was trimmed by 2 bases and J by 5 bases, leaving 13 bases between them. Germline loops: CDR1 SGHNT, CDR2 YYREEE (reference sequence). The CDR3 DNA is TGTGCCAGCAGCTTAAAGGGGTTAGGGTATGGCTACACCTTC. This translates into CASSLKGLGYGYTF.

This clone was seen only once. J is TRBJ2-6 and V is TRBV18, with 7 bases fitting TRBD2. Losses at the gene ends were 3 bases for V and 0 bases for J; bases not matched to a gene: 11. There are 19 residues in the CDR3. CDR1 is KGHSH and CDR2 is LQKENI in the germline V gene. CDR3 sequence (DNA): TGTGCCAGCTCACCGCTAATGGGAGCGGGGCTCTCTGGGGCCAACGTCCTGACTTTC. Its protein product is CASSPLMGAGLSGANVLTF.

V gene TRBV5-6 combines with J gene TRBJ2-5; TRBD2 might be the D (6 bases). Trimming removed 5 bases at V and 2 bases at J, with 10 bases between. Per germline, CDR1 SGHDT and CDR2 YYEEEE. CDR3 length: 13 amino acids. CDR3 DNA: TGTGCCAGCAGATTAGCGGTGCAAGAGACCCAGTACTTC. It codes for CASRLAVQETQYF. Full variable domain (outside the CDR3, taken from reference TRBV5-6 and TRBJ2-5): DAGVTQSPTHLIKTRGQQVTLRCSPKSGHDTVSWYQQALGQGPQFIFQYYEEEERQRGNFPDRFSGHQFPNYSSELNVNALLLGDSALYLCASRLAVQETQYFGPGTRLLVL.

The chain couples TRBV7-2 to TRBJ1-2; D may be TRBD1 (6 bases). There are 14 residues in the CDR3. The germline V gene encodes CDR1 SGHTA and CDR2 FQGNSA. V was shortened by 0 bases and J by 7 bases, with 12 bases between the two germline ends. The CDR3 reads CASSLAGGRVGYTF. CDR3 sequence (DNA): TGTGCCAGCAGCTTAGCAGGGGGGCGGGTTGGCTACACCTTC. The full variable domain, its missing parts supplied by reference TRBV7-2 and TRBJ1-2, is GAGVSQSPSNKVTEKGKDVELRCDPISGHTALYWYRQSLGQGLEFLIYFQGNSAPDKSGLPSDRFSAERTGGSVSTLTIQRTQQEDSAVYLCASSLAGGRVGYTFGSGTRLTVV.

The chain carries TRBV6-1 and TRBJ1-5; D gene ambiguous. The CDR3 is 14 amino acids. CDR1 and CDR2 (germline): MNHNS, SASEGT. Between the trimmed V and J ends, which lost 2 bases and 6 bases, there was a span of 11 bases. The CDR3 protein is CASSETLLSQPQHF. The CDR3 DNA sequence: TGTGCCAGCAGTGAAACGCTTTTGAGTCAGCCCCAGCATTTT.

This clone was seen just once. CDR3 nucleotides: TGTGCCAGCAGCTTAGCTGGGGGTAAAGCTTTCTTT. It codes for CASSLAGGKAFF. The chain couples TRBV7-3 to TRBJ1-1, with D possibly matching TRBD1 (5 bases). Germline-derived CDR1 and CDR2 are SGHTA and FQGTGA. Trimming left V 2 bases short and J 9 bases short, with 10 bases between. CDR3 size: 12 residues. The full variable domain, completed using reference TRBV7-3 and TRBJ1-1, is GAGVSQTPSNKVTEKGKYVELRCDPISGHTALYWYRQSLGQGPEFLIYFQGTGAADDSGLPNDRFFAVRPEGSVSTLKIQRTERGDSAVYLCASSLAGGKAFFGQGTRLTVV.

With regard to this clone: The junction does not match germline at one end; this may be a read error. The V call is TRBV5-1, the J call TRBJ2-3; D is perhaps TRBD1 (5 bases). Germline CDR1 is SGHRS and CDR2 is YFSETQ. The CDR3 is made up of 14 amino acids. The CDR3 sequence is CASSWTQSRDTQYF. CDR3 in DNA: TGCGCCAGCAGCTGGACACAAAGCAGAGATACGCAGTATTTT.

The chain couples TRBV25-1 to TRBJ1-1; D gene ambiguous. The CDR3 is made up of 14 amino acids. From germline, CDR1 is MGHDK and CDR2 SYGVNS. Deletions cut 4 bases from V and 4 bases from J, with 13 bases between. The CDR3 DNA is TGTGCCAGCAGTGGGGGTGGCAGCGGCACTGAAGCTTTCTTT. This gives the protein CASSGGGSGTEAFF.

The chain has TRBV5-4 and TRBJ1-4; unclear D gene. Germline lookup yields CDR1 SGHNT and CDR2 YYREEE (reference sequence). The CDR3 length is 14 residues. The germline V and J ends were trimmed by 0 bases and 2 bases, with 5 bases remaining between them. This chain's CDR3 is CASSLGVTNEKLFF. The CDR3 DNA follows: TGTGCCAGCAGCTTGGGGGTCACTAATGAAAAACTGTTTTTT.

The J gene is TRBJ2-5, the V gene TRBV11-3; 12 nucleotides align to TRBD2. Germline lookup yields CDR1 SGHNT and CDR2 YENEEA. CDR3 length: 14 residues. J gave up 7 bases and V 7 bases, and 7 bases lay outside the gene matches. Here the CDR3 DNA reads TGTGCCAGCACGACTAGCGGGAGAGTTGTGACCCAGTACTTC. As protein: CASTTSGRVVTQYF. The entire variable domain, with the rest obtained from reference TRBV11-3 and TRBJ2-5, is as follows: EAGVVQSPRYKIIEKKQPVAFWCNPISGHNTLYWYLQNLGQGPELLIRYENEEAVDDSQLPKDRFSAERLKGVDSTLKIQPAELGDSAVYLCASTTSGRVVTQYFGPGTRLLVL.

The chain recombines TRBV6-6 with TRBJ1-1, with D uncertain. The CDR3 is 12 residues long. The V end lost 7 bases, the J end lost 7 bases, and 13 bases lay between the germline ends. Germline V gene lookup returns CDR1 MNHNY and CDR2 SVGAGI (reference sequence). For the CDR3, the DNA is TGTGCCAGCACCTCGACCTACAGTGAAGCTTTCTTT. Translation gives CASTSTYSEAFF.